This T cell receptor beta chain comes out of a study of glioma-infiltrating T cells after dendritic cell vaccination. The CDR3 extends over 16 amino acids. Germline CDR1 LGHNT, CDR2 FRNRAP. V shed 1 base, J shed 0 bases, and the junction held 5 bases outside the gene matches. Method: immunoSEQ multiplex PCR; TCRdb's copy keeps in-frame clones and lacks some. This sample yields roughly 51,000 clones, of which 85% are seen a single time; roughly 10% belongs to the top ten. This specimen consisted of blood, obtained before dendritic cell vaccination. The clonotype was recovered from a human donor with glioblastoma. The chain joins TRBV12-5 to TRBJ1-1; 7 nucleotides line up with TRBD1. The CDR3 loop is CASGLANRGMNTEAFF. The CDR3 bases are TGTGCTAGTGGTTTGGCCAACAGGGGCATGAACACTGAAGCTTTCTTT.